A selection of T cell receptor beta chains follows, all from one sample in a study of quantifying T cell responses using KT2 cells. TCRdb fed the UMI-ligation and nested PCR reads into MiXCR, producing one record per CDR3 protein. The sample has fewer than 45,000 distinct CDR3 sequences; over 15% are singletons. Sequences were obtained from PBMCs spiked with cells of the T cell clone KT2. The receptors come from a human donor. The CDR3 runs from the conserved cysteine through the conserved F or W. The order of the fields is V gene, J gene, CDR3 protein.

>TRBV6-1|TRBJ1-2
CASREGDLNYGYTF
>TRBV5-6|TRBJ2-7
CASSPSTGTYEQYF
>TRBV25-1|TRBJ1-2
CASSAGRSDGYTF
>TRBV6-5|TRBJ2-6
CASSIGGSGANVLTF
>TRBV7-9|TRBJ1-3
CASSYLRGSGNAIYF
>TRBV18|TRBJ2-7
CASSRGQGSYEQYF
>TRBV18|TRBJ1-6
CASSPLTEVSYSPLHF
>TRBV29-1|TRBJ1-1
CSGGEGAPEAFF
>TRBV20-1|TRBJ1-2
CSAVGQTNYGYTF
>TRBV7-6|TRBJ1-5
CASSRGLDSNQPQHF
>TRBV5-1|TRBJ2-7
CASSPDFSSYEQYF
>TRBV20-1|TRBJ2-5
CSASRGKETQYF
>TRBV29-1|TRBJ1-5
CSVAQGGDSQPQHF
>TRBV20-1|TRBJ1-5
CSASPGANQPQHF
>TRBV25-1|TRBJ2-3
CASSGESSTDTDTQYF
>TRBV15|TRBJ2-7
CATSRVPSSYEQYF
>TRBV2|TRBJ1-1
CASSGAGGAGTEAFF
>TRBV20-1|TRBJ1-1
CSARQMNTEAFF
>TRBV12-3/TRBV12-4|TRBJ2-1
CASSLRSEQFF
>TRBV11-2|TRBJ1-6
CASSPRGQEYNSPLHF
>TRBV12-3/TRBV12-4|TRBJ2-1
CASSLIGNEQFF
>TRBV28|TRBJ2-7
CASSEPGLAGVDEQYF
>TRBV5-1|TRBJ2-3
CASSLQAASTDTQYF
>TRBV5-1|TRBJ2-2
CASSWNSNTGELFF
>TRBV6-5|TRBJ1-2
CASSYQRLEGYTF
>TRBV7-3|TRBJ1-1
CASSPEGHSMNTEAFF
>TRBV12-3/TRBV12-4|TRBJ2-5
CASSFGTGSQETQYF
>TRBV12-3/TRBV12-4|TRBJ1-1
CASGDRSNTEAFF
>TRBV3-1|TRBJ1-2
CATSGTGANYGYTF
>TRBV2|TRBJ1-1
CASSEPGEGTEAFF
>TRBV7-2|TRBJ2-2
CASSLSPDVRSGELFF
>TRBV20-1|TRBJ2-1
CSARDGAGGRGEQFF
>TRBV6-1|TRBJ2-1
CAAIRIQGERQFF
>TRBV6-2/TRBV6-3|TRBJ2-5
CASSYWGEGVTETQYF
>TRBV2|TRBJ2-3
CASKGLAGGPSTDTQYF
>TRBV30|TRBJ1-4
CAWSPRGTQPEKLFF
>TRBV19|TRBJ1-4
CASSQGQGSEKLFF
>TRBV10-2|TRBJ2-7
CASSEASLEQYF
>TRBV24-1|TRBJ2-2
CATSDPPGVNTGELFF
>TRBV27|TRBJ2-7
CASSYRGQGYEQYF
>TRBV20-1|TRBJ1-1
CSASGVVGDEAFF
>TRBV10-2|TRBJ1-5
CASSTANQPQHF
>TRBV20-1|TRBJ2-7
CSATGGGISYEQYF
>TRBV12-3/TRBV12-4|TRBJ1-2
CASSFNHRVFGYTF
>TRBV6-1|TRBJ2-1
CASSEFGRGGYNEQFF
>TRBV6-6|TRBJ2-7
CASSYLGTGGIYEQYF
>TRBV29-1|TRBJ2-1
CSVEDHNREDNEQFF
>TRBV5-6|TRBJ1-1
CASSLETGNTEAFF
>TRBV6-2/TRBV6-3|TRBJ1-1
CASSYRGPTEAFF